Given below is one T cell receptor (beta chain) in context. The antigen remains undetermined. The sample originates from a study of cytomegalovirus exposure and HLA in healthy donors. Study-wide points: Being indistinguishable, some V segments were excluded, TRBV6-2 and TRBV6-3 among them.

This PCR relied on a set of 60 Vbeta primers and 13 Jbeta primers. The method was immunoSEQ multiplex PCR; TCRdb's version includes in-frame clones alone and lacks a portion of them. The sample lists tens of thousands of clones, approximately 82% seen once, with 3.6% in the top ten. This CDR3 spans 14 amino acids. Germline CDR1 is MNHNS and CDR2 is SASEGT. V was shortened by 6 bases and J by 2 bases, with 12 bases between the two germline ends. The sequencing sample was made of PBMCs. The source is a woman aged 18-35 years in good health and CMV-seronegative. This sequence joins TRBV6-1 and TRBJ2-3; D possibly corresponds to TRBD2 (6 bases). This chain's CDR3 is CASRGSGHTDTQYF. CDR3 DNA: TGTGCCAGCAGAGGTAGCGGCCACACAGATACGCAGTATTTT.